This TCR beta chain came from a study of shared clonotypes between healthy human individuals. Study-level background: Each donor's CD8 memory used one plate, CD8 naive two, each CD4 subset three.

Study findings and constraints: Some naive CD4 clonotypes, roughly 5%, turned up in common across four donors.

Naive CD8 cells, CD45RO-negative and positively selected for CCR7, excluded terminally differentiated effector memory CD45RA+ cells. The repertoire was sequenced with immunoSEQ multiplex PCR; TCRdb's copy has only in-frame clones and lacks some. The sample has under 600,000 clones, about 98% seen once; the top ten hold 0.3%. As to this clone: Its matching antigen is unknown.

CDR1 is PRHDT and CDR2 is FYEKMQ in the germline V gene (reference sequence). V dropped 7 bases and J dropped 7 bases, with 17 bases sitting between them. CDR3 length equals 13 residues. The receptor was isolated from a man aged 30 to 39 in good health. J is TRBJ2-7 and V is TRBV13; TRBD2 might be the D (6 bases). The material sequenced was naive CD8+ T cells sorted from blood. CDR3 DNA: TGTGCCAGCACCTCCCGGGAGCTTGGAGAGCAGTACTTC. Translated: CASTSRELGEQYF.